The 21 T cell receptor beta chains below all came from one sample that was sequenced in a study of human T cells and chemical hapten exposure (dated by TCRdb to the early 2020s). The method behind the library was RACE. TCRdb shows the sequencer as NextSeq 500. TCRdb handled the public reads itself, with Q25 trimming in fastp and clone calling in MiXCR, and kept productive beta chains. Merged by CDR3 protein, the rows form single entries marked with the most common genes and DNA. The table for this sample lists 50,000 to 70,000 distinct CDR3 sequences; around 6.5% of them were counted only once. The ten largest clones capture roughly 3% of the sample. In the paper's terms, the time point label means: healthy volunteer bleed at 6 weeks. Total RNA was extracted from unfractionated whole blood that had been collected in Tempus Blood RNA tubes. The sample taken for sequencing was whole blood. The source of these receptors is a female donor in good health. Some clones in this sample may be carry-over from other donors' samples.

This clonotype was counted ten times or more. The gene calls are TRBV4-1 and TRBJ2-1; 8 bases are a match to TRBD2. The length of the CDR3 is 15 residues. Germline values: CDR1 MGHRA, CDR2 YSYEKL. V shed 3 bases, J shed 7 bases, and the junction held 8 bases outside the gene matches. In DNA form, the CDR3 reads TGCGCCAGCAGCCACCCGACTAGCGAGGGTAATGAGCAGTTCTTC. It is translated as CASSHPTSEGNEQFF.

The rearrangement joins TRBV6-2 or TRBV6-3 to TRBJ2-3, with D possibly being TRBD2 (6 bases). Germline values: CDR1 MNHEY, CDR2 SVGEGT. This CDR3 is built from 19 residues. V was clipped by 3 bases and J by 1 base, with 23 bases between them. CDR3 DNA: TGTGCCAGCAGTTATGACGGGGACTTCCCCCCTTACCGCACAGATACGCAGTATTTT. Its protein is CASSYDGDFPPYRTDTQYF.

In its sample, this clonotype was seen a few times. The V gene is TRBV7-3, the J gene TRBJ2-3, with D unclear. The CDR3 is 18 residues long. V shed 1 base and J shed 1 base, with 18 bases lying between them. CDR1 and CDR2 (germline): SGHTA, FQGTGA. CDR3 nucleotide sequence: TGTGCCAGCAGCTTAAATCCGGGTTTGGATCGGGGCACAGATACGCAGTATTTT. It specifies CASSLNPGLDRGTDTQYF.

Ten or more counts support this clonotype. J is TRBJ2-5 and V is TRBV29-1; a weak D match, TRBD1 (7 bases). The CDR3 contains 12 residues. Germline-derived CDR1 and CDR2 are SQVTM and ANQGSEA. V lost 3 bases and J 5 bases, leaving 10 bases between the germline ends. The DNA of the CDR3 is TGCAGCGTTGACAGGGGGAGGGAGACCCAGTACTTC. Its translation is CSVDRGRETQYF.

This clonotype was counted many times. V and J are TRBV2 and TRBJ2-3, with 7 bases lining up with TRBD1. J lost 6 bases, V lost 6 bases, and 6 bases had no gene match. CDR1 is SNHLY, CDR2 FYNNEI, per germline. This CDR3 is built from 13 residues. CDR3 in DNA: TGTGCCAGCAGGGGACAGAGTACGGATACGCAGTATTTT. It specifies CASRGQSTDTQYF.

Ten or more counts support this clonotype. The chain couples TRBV7-9 to TRBJ2-3, with unresolved D. Trimming took 7 bases from V and 3 from J, leaving 17 bases between them. Germline-derived CDR1 and CDR2 are SEHNR and FQNEAQ (reference sequence). The CDR3 is 15 residues long. CDR3: CASITGPFGTDTQYF. The CDR3 nucleotides are TGTGCCAGCATCACCGGGCCATTTGGTACAGATACGCAGTATTTT.

In its sample, this clonotype was seen many times. The rearrangement uses TRBV5-1 and TRBJ2-3; 7 nucleotides agree with TRBD2. From germline, CDR1 is SGHRS and CDR2 YFSETQ. Trimming removed 1 base from V and 1 base from J; junction bases left unmatched: 0. CDR3 length: 14 amino acids. CDR3 loop: CASSLTSGTDTQYF. The CDR3 DNA reads as TGCGCCAGCAGCTTGACTAGCGGCACAGATACGCAGTATTTT.

By share, this clonotype counts as medium-sized. One end of the junction does not line up with germline, which may come from a read error. The chain joins TRBV5-1 to TRBJ2-3; unclear D gene. The germline CDR1 and CDR2 sequences are SGHRS and YFSETQ. This CDR3 spans 12 amino acids. The CDR3 sequence is CASSFSTDTQYF. CDR3 sequence (DNA): TGTGCCAGCAGTTTTAGCACAGATACGCAGTATTTT.

The sample holds many counts of this clonotype. This chain connects TRBV28 to TRBJ2-1; TRBD2 agrees at 15 bases. Germline-derived CDR1 and CDR2 are MDHEN and SYDVKM. V was pared by 3 bases and J by 5 bases, with 14 bases of the junction left unmatched. This CDR3 has 20 amino acids. The CDR3 loop reads CASSFVVPRGTSGRHNEQFF. In nucleotides, the CDR3 is TGTGCCAGCAGTTTTGTTGTCCCCCGCGGGACTAGCGGGAGGCACAATGAGCAGTTCTTC.

V and J are TRBV5-6 and TRBJ2-1; perhaps TRBD1 as D (5 bases). V dropped 7 bases and J dropped 6 bases, with 17 bases sitting between them. The CDR3 is 14 residues long. The germline V gene has CDR1 SGHDT and CDR2 YYEEEE. CDR3 amino acids: CASARGDRANEQFF. DNA for the CDR3: TGTGCCAGCGCCCGCGGCGACAGAGCCAATGAGCAGTTCTTC.

Within the sample, this clonotype is medium-sized (0.01 to 0.1%). The chain recombines TRBV6-2 or TRBV6-3 with TRBJ1-1, with D hard to call. The ends were cut back, 7 bases at V and 7 bases at J, with 10 bases in the middle. Germline values: CDR1 MNHEY, CDR2 SVGEGT. The CDR3 runs to 11 residues. CDR3 loop: CASKYYDEAFF. In DNA form, the CDR3 reads TGTGCCAGCAAATACTACGATGAAGCTTTCTTT.

This clonotype was recorded at least ten times. The chain has TRBV12-3 or TRBV12-4 and TRBJ1-2, with D unclear. The CDR3 extends over 12 amino acids. Trimming pared 2 bases from V and 6 bases from J, leaving 7 bases between. The DNA of the CDR3 is TGTGCCAGCAGTTTACGGGTCCATGGCTACACCTTC. The encoded protein is CASSLRVHGYTF.

This clonotype was observed a few times. The gene calls are TRBV29-1 and TRBJ2-1; 10 bases are shared with TRBD1. Germline loops: CDR1 SQVTM, CDR2 ANQGSEA. The CDR3 runs to 14 residues. V lost 8 bases and J lost 3; bases outside the gene matches: 7. The CDR3 nucleotides are TGCAGCCTGGAGGGGACAGGGGACTACAATGAGCAGTTCTTC. It translates to CSLEGTGDYNEQFF.

This clonotype came up many times. The chain has TRBV27 and TRBJ2-2; D remains ambiguous. This CDR3 contains 14 residues. Germline CDR1 reads MNHEY; CDR2 reads SMNVEV (reference sequence). The V gene lost 5 bases and the J gene lost 5 bases, with 12 bases spanning the gap. CDR3 region: CASSDVTYTGELFF. The DNA of the CDR3 is TGTGCCAGCAGTGATGTTACCTATACCGGGGAGCTGTTTTTT.

This clonotype was counted only a few times. The chain employs TRBV7-9 and TRBJ2-1; 10 bases match TRBD2. Trimming cost V 8 bases and J 8 bases; bases outside gene matches: 6. There are 13 residues in the CDR3. The germline gives CDR1 SEHNR, CDR2 FQNEAQ (reference sequence). CDR3 sequence (DNA): TGTGCCAGCCCCGTGAGCGGGGGGGATGAGCAGTTCTTC. Translation: CASPVSGGDEQFF.

This clonotype has a count of ten or more. The rearrangement joins TRBV20-1 to TRBJ2-1; TRBD2 agrees at 11 bases. The ends lost 0 bases at V and 9 bases at J; junction bases unmatched: 13. This CDR3 is built from 17 residues. The germline V gene has CDR1 DFQATT and CDR2 SNEGSKA (reference sequence). The CDR3 DNA follows: TGCAGTGCTAGAGATCTGGCTAGCGGGAGGACCTACGGTGAGCAGTTCTTC. As protein: CSARDLASGRTYGEQFF.

In its sample, this clonotype was seen a few times. The chain has TRBV9 and TRBJ2-7, with 10 nucleotides matching TRBD1. The V segment lost 0 bases and the J segment 6 bases; nucleotides outside the gene matches: 21. The length of the CDR3 is 20 residues. The V gene's germline CDR1 is SGDLS and CDR2 YYNGEE. The CDR3 nucleotides are TGTGCCAGCAGCGTAGGACCTGGACAGGGGGGAAAGGGCCCCCGCTCCGAGCAGTACTTC. This sequence encodes CASSVGPGQGGKGPRSEQYF.

This clonotype occurred many times. The chain employs TRBV5-5 and TRBJ1-1; D unresolved. The CDR3 length is 13 residues. The germline gives CDR1 SGHKS, CDR2 YYEKEE (reference sequence). V lost 0 bases and J 6 bases, leaving 9 bases between the germline ends. The CDR3 protein is CASSLAGRSEAFF. CDR3 DNA: TGTGCCAGCAGCTTGGCCGGTCGTTCTGAAGCTTTCTTT.

This clonotype turned up a few times. The V gene is TRBV29-1, the J gene TRBJ2-4, with TRBD1 matching over 10 bases. The CDR3 contains 17 residues. The J segment lost 0 bases and the V segment lost 7 bases, leaving 12 bases of the junction unmatched. CDR1 and CDR2 (germline): SQVTM, ANQGSEA. The CDR3 sequence: CSAELTDRGVAKNIQYF. The CDR3 nucleotides are TGCAGCGCCGAGTTGACGGACAGGGGGGTAGCCAAAAACATTCAGTACTTC.

This clonotype was seen a few times. V and J are TRBV13 and TRBJ1-1; 8 positions match TRBD1. The V and J ends lost 5 bases and 7 bases, in that order; junction bases with no gene match: 6. The germline V gene has CDR1 PRHDT and CDR2 FYEKMQ (reference sequence). The CDR3 covers 13 residues. The CDR3 protein is CASSPPGQVEAFF. CDR3 in DNA: TGTGCCAGCAGCCCGCCGGGACAGGTTGAAGCTTTCTTT. The full variable domain, its missing parts supplied by reference TRBV13 and TRBJ1-1, is AAGVIQSPRHLIKEKRETATLKCYPIPRHDTVYWYQQGPGQDPQFLISFYEKMQSDKGSIPDRFSAQQFSDYHSELNMSSLELGDSALYFCASSPPGQVEAFFGQGTRLTVV.

This clonotype came up many times. The chain has TRBV6-5 and TRBJ2-5; possibly TRBD1 or TRBD2 for D (5 bases each). Trimming took off 6 bases at V and 5 bases at J, with 10 bases between the two ends. Germline V gene lookup returns CDR1 MNHEY and CDR2 SVGAGI. CDR3 size: 12 residues. The CDR3 loop is CASRRGTETQYF. CDR3 DNA sequence: TGTGCCAGCAGGAGGGGTACGGAGACCCAGTACTTC.